A single sample is the source of the 15 T cell receptor beta chains below, sequenced in a study of T cell repertoires in cytomegalovirus infection. Their antigens are not known. One entry per CDR3 protein results from TCRdb running MiXCR on the reads. Of tens of thousands of distinct CDR3 sequences in the sample, roughly two fifths are singletons; the top ten hold roughly 94%. Material: CD8+ T cells from cultured PBMCs, obtained from culture after CMV antigen stimulation. All receptors derive from a human donor in good health (CMV status not recorded). Some clones in this sample may be carry-over from other donors' samples.

This clonotype has a handful of counts. V gene TRBV7-6 combines with J gene TRBJ1-1; D uncertain. CDR3 length equals 15 residues. V dropped 4 bases and J dropped 4 bases, with 16 bases sitting between them. Germline values: CDR1 SGHVS, CDR2 FNYEAQ. In DNA, the CDR3 is TGTGCCAGCAGCTCGGCACGGATCGGTCTCACTGAAGCTTTCTTT. Protein product: CASSSARIGLTEAFF. The full variable domain, in which reference TRBV7-6 and TRBJ1-1 provide the parts outside the CDR3, is GAGVSQSPRYKVTKRGQDVALRCDPISGHVSLYWYRQALGQGPEFLTYFNYEAQQDKSGLPNDRFSAERPEGSISTLTIQRTEQRDSAMYRCASSSARIGLTEAFFGQGTRLTVV.

Only a few counts were recorded for this clonotype. The CDR3 reads CASTDSDRRGTF. The DNA of the CDR3 is TGTGCCAGCACCGACTCGGACCGGCGCGGGACCTTC. V is TRBV12-3 or TRBV12-4 and J is TRBJ1-2; no firm D call. CDR3 length equals 12 residues. V lost 7 bases and J 14 bases, leaving 20 bases between the germline ends.

This clonotype was observed once. The chain carries TRBV27 and TRBJ2-5; D is possibly TRBD1 or TRBD2 (5 bases each). The germline V and J ends were trimmed by 2 bases and 5 bases, with 15 bases remaining between them. Germline V gene lookup returns CDR1 MNHEY and CDR2 SMNVEV (reference sequence). The CDR3 has 15 amino acids. The chain's CDR3 is CASSLGQGEGETQYF. For the CDR3, the DNA is TGTGCCAGCAGTTTAGGGCAGGGAGAAGGGGAGACCCAGTACTTC.

This clonotype showed up just a few times. This chain links TRBV6-6 with TRBJ1-6; the match to TRBD1 covers 11 bases. V gave up 7 bases and J gave up 8 bases; unmatched junction bases: 7. Per the germline V gene, CDR1 is MNHNY and CDR2 is SVGAGI (reference sequence). This CDR3 spans 15 amino acids. The CDR3 DNA follows: TGTGCCAGCAATCCGGGACAGGGGGGTTATTCACCCCTCCACTTT. Its protein is CASNPGQGGYSPLHF.

The rearrangement links TRBV27 to TRBJ1-6; tentatively, D is TRBD1 (5 bases). The CDR3 loop spans 13 amino acids. CDR1 and CDR2 from the germline V gene are MNHEY and SMNVEV (reference sequence). The ends were cut back, 8 bases at V and 7 bases at J, with 12 bases in the middle. Here the CDR3 DNA reads TGTGCCAGCGGGCCGGGACGAAATTCACCCCTCCACTTT. Encoded protein: CASGPGRNSPLHF.

The gene calls are TRBV6-6 and TRBJ1-5; unclear D gene. V was pared by 2 bases and J by 3 bases, with 8 bases between. This CDR3 has 14 residues. Germline CDR1 and CDR2: MNHNY and SVGAGI (reference sequence). The CDR3 reads CASSYLRNNQPQHF. CDR3 nucleotides: TGTGCCAGCAGTTACCTGCGGAACAATCAGCCCCAGCATTTT.

The V call is TRBV11-3, the J call TRBJ2-7, with TRBD1 matching over 8 bases. The CDR3 spans 14 residues. The germline V gene encodes CDR1 SGHNT and CDR2 YENEEA. V was pared by 6 bases and J by 5 bases, with 9 bases of the junction left unmatched. The CDR3 region has the DNA TGTGCCAGCAGGCCAGGGGGCAGGGCCAACGAGCAGTACTTC. Protein sequence: CASRPGGRANEQYF.

The chain combines TRBV19 with TRBJ2-3, with D possibly being TRBD2 (7 bases). CDR1 is LNHDA, CDR2 SQIVND, per germline (reference sequence). The CDR3 sequence is 14 residues long. With 6 bases removed from V and 4 bases from J, the gap between germline ends came to 14 bases. The CDR3 sequence is CASSSRGAADTQYF. In DNA, the CDR3 is TGTGCCAGTAGCTCCCGGGGGGCGGCAGATACGCAGTATTTT. Filled out from reference TRBV19 and TRBJ2-3, the complete variable domain reads DGGITQSPKYLFRKEGQNVTLSCEQNLNHDAMYWYRQDPGQGLRLIYYSQIVNDFQKGDIAEGYSVSREKKESFPLTVTSAQKNPTAFYLCASSSRGAADTQYFGPGTRLTVL.

The rearrangement joins TRBV7-6 to TRBJ2-3, with 11 positions matching TRBD2. V lost 5 bases to trimming and J lost 0 bases; unmatched junction nucleotides: 4. CDR3 size: 16 residues. The germline V gene has CDR1 SGHVS and CDR2 FNYEAQ. CDR3 loop: CASSQGLAESTDTQYF. CDR3 coding DNA: TGTGCCAGCAGCCAGGGACTAGCGGAAAGCACAGATACGCAGTATTTT.

In regard to this clonotype: The junction does not match germline at one end; this may be a read error. The genes are TRBV7-2 and TRBJ2-4; TRBD1 matches 9 bases. Germline V gene lookup returns CDR1 SGHTA and CDR2 FQGNSA. The CDR3 covers 16 residues. This chain's CDR3 is CVSSRGQGRAKNIQYF. DNA of the CDR3: TGTGTCAGCAGCCGGGGACAGGGAAGAGCCAAAAACATTCAGTACTTC. Filled out from reference TRBV7-2 and TRBJ2-4, the complete variable domain reads GAGVSQSPSNKVTEKGKDVELRCDPISGHTALYWYRQSLGQGLEFLIYFQGNSAPDKSGLPSDRFSAERTGGSVSTLTIQRTQQEDSAVYLCVSSRGQGRAKNIQYFGAGTRLSVL.

This chain uses TRBV7-8 with TRBJ2-7; D is possibly TRBD1 (6 bases). This CDR3 region has 15 residues. CDR1 and CDR2 from the germline V gene are SGHVS and FQNEAQ. Trimming pared 7 bases from V and 6 bases from J, leaving 22 bases between. CDR3 residues: CASTNAGVPLGEQYF. CDR3 nucleotides: TGTGCCAGCACCAACGCAGGGGTCCCCCTGGGCGAGCAGTACTTC.

This clonotype was counted a few times. The chain is built from TRBV6-2 or TRBV6-3 and TRBJ1-5; 10 nucleotides line up with TRBD1. The CDR3 length is 17 residues. V was pared by 3 bases and J by 4 bases, with 9 bases of the junction left unmatched. Germline CDR1 reads MNHEY; CDR2 reads SVGEGT. CDR3 DNA: TGTGCCAGCAGTTATGACAGGGGGCGGAGTGGAAATCAGCCCCAGCATTTT. This gives the protein CASSYDRGRSGNQPQHF.

In its sample, this clonotype was seen a few times. The V call is TRBV12-3 or TRBV12-4, the J call TRBJ1-6, with a possible D match to TRBD1 (5 bases). This CDR3 is built from 14 residues. V gave up 5 bases and J gave up 7 bases, with 12 bases separating them. The CDR3, as DNA: TGTGCCAGCAGTCCCGGACGGGACAATTCACCCCTCCACTTT. Protein: CASSPGRDNSPLHF.

Of note for this clonotype: The junction and the germline gene differ at one end; a read error may be behind it. V gene TRBV7-2 combines with J gene TRBJ1-1; D is unresolved. Per germline, CDR1 SGHTA and CDR2 FQGNSA. The CDR3 has 14 amino acids. The CDR3, as DNA: TGTGCCAGCAGCTTAGATGGGGTAATCACTGAAGCTTACTTT. Its translation: CASSLDGVITEAYF.

Note on this clonotype: The CDR3 does not close with the conserved phenylalanine or tryptophan, likely indicating a read error. V usage is TRBV27 and J usage is TRBJ2-2; 8 bases are shared with TRBD1. V shed 6 bases, J shed 0 bases, and the junction held 15 bases outside the gene matches. Germline CDR1 reads MNHEY; CDR2 reads SMNVEV (reference sequence). The length of the CDR3 is 19 residues. The chain's CDR3 is CASSPFAGGTGSNTGELFS. The DNA of the CDR3 is TGTGCCAGCAGCCCCTTCGCCGGTGGGACAGGATCGAACACCGGGGAGCTGTTTTCT.